A selection of T cell receptor beta chains follows, all from one sample in a study of T cell changes during pregnancy in multiple sclerosis. Repertoires were generated with immunoSEQ multiplex PCR, while TCRdb's copy carries only in-frame clones and drops some. This table has roughly 93,000 clones, approximately 90% appearing once. The specimen was peripheral blood, collected in the first trimester of pregnancy. The source of these receptors is a female donor in good health, enrolled as a control in a pregnancy study. The CDR3 runs from the conserved cysteine through the conserved F or W. D genes are given only for firm matches. Clone size is stated in some rows and not others, as once, few, many or a class when expanded.

V gene	clone size	J gene	D gene	CDR3 DNA	CDR3 protein
TRBV28	NA	TRBJ1-5	NA	TGTGCCAGCAGTTTAATACAGTCCTTGGGCAATCAGCCCCAGCATTTT	CASSLIQSLGNQPQHF
TRBV7-9	NA	TRBJ1-1	TRBD1	TGTGCCAGCAGACCGACAGGGGAGTACACTGAAGCTTTCTTT	CASRPTGEYTEAFF
TRBV5-4	NA	TRBJ1-1	NA	TGTGCCAGCAGCTTGGGCCCGGTGGAGACTGAAGCTTTCTTT	CASSLGPVETEAFF
TRBV9	once	TRBJ2-2	TRBD2	TGTGCCAGCAGCGTAGGGCTAGCGGGGAAAACCGGGGAGCTGTTTTTT	CASSVGLAGKTGELFF
TRBV4-3	NA	TRBJ1-2	NA	TGCGCCAGCAGCCAGACCAGGGCAATGGACTATGGCTACACCTTC	CASSQTRAMDYGYTF
TRBV5-5	NA	TRBJ1-1	NA	TGTGCCAGCAGCTTGTCGTGGGGCCGTTTTGACACTGAAGCTTTCTTT	CASSLSWGRFDTEAFF
TRBV6-1	NA	TRBJ1-1	NA	TGTGCCAGCAGCCCCCTCCAGGGTATAGACACTGAAGCTTTCTTT	CASSPLQGIDTEAFF
TRBV4-1	NA	TRBJ1-2	NA	TGCGCCAGCAGCCAACCATGGGGGGGCGACTATGGCTACACCTTC	CASSQPWGGDYGYTF
TRBV29-1	NA	TRBJ1-4	NA	TGCAGCGCTCGGACAGTGCGTGAAAAACTGTTTTTT	CSARTVREKLFF
TRBV5-1	NA	TRBJ1-1	TRBD1	TGCGCCAGCAGCTTGGGGAGTACGGGGACAGGGGGCTCTAGGGCTTTCTTT	CASSLGSTGTGGSRAFF
TRBV7-9	NA	TRBJ2-5	TRBD1	TGTGCCAGCAGCTCGGGACAGTTATGGGAGACCCAGTACTTC	CASSSGQLWETQYF
TRBV5-8	NA	TRBJ2-1	NA	TGTGCCAGCAGCTCTGAGATTAGGCAGTTCTTC	CASSSEIRQFF
TRBV11-2	NA	TRBJ1-1	NA	TGTGCCAGCAGCTTGGAGCAGGGAACTGAAGCTTTCTTT	CASSLEQGTEAFF
TRBV6-6	once	TRBJ1-2	TRBD1	TGTGCCATCCCCTCCCCGGGACAGAACTATGGCTACACCTTC	CAIPSPGQNYGYTF